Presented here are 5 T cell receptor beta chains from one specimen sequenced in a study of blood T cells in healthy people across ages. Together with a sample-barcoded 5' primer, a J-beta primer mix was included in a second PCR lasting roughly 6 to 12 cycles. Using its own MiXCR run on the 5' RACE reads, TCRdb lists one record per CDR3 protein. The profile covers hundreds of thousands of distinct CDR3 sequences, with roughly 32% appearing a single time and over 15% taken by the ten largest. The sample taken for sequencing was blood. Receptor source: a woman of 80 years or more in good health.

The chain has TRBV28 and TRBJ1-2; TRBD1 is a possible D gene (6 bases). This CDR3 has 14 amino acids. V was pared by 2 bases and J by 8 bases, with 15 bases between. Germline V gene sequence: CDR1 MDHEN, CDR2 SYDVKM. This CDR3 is CASSLPAGVGGYTF. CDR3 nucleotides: TGTGCCAGCAGTTTACCTGCAGGGGTTGGGGGCTACACCTTC.

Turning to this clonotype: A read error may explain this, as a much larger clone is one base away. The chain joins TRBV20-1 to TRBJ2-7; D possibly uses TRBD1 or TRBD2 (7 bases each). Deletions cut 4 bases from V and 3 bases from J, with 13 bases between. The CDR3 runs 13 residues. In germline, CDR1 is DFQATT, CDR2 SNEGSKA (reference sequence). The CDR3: CSATGRGGYEQYF. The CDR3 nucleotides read TGCAGTGCTACCGGCAGGGGGGGCTACGAGCAGTACTTC.

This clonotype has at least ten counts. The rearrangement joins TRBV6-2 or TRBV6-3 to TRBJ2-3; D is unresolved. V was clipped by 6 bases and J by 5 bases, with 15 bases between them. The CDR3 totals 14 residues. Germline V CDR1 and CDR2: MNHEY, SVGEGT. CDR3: CASRRHGPGDTQYF. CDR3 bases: TGTGCCAGCAGAAGACACGGTCCGGGAGATACGCAGTATTTT.

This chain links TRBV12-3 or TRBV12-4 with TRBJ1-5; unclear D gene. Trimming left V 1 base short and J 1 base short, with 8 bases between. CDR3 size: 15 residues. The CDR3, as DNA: TGTGCCAGCAGTTTAGGGGAGACGAGCAATCAGCCCCAGCATTTT. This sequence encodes CASSLGETSNQPQHF.

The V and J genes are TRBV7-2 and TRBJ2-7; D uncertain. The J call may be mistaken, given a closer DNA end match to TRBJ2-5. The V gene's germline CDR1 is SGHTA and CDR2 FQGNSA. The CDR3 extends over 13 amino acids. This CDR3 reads CASSFPGTETQYF. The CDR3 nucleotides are TGTGCCAGCAGCTTTCCCGGAACAGAGACCCAGTACTTC.